Sequencing of this T cell receptor (beta chain) was carried out in a study of OX40 agonist ivuxolimab in advanced cancers. The germline V gene has CDR1 MDHEN and CDR2 SYDVKM. The CDR3 length is 14 residues. V was pared by 6 bases and J by 6 bases, with 17 bases between. Measured with immunoSEQ multiplex PCR; TCRdb has only the in-frame clones, and not every one. The data contain some 60,000 clones, more than 80% of them seen just once; the ten biggest clones take up 11% to 15%. The chain joins TRBV28 to TRBJ1-1, with D maybe TRBD1 (5 bases). This TCR derives from an adult with an advanced solid tumor such as melanoma, head and neck, liver or kidney cancer. The sequencing here drew on CD4+ or CD8+ T cells sorted from blood, taken in a trial of the OX40 agonist ivuxolimab. CDR3 in amino acids: CASSPVGGRAEAFF. In DNA, the CDR3 is TGTGCCAGCAGCCCCGTGGGGGGACGAGCTGAAGCTTTCTTT.